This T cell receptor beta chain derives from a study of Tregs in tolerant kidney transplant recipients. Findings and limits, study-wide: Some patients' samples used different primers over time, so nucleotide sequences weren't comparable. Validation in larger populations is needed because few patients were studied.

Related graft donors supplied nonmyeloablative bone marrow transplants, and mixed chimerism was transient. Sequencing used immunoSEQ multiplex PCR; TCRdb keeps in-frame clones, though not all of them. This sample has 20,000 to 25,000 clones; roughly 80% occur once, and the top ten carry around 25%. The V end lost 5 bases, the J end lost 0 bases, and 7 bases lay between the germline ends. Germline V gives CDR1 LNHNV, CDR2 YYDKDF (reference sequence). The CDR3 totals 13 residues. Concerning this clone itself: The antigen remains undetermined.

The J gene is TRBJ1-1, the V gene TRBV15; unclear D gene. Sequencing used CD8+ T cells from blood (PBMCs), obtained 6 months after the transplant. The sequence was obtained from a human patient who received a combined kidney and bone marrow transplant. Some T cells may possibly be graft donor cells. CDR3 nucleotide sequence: TGTGCCACCAGCCCGAGGATGAACACTGAAGCTTTCTTT. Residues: CATSPRMNTEAFF.